A selection of T cell receptor beta chains follows, all from one sample in a study of blood T cell repertoires in COVID-19. Data came from immunoSEQ multiplex PCR; TCRdb stores just in-frame clones and leaves some out. The sample shows 280,000 or so clones, 80% to 90% of them seen only once. The sample consisted of peripheral blood. The source is a woman aged 45-65 years who had recovered from COVID-19. The CDR3 runs from the conserved cysteine through the conserved F or W. A D gene is named only where the DNA matches it firmly. Rows may omit the clone size; those that give it use once, few, many or a size class.

j_call: TRBJ2-7; d_call: TRBD2; clone_size: -; v_call: TRBV4-1; cdr3_nt: TGCGCCAGCAGGCCGGGACTCCGGGAGGGTCGACCCTACGAGCAGTACTTC; cdr3_aa: CASRPGLREGRPYEQYF
j_call: TRBJ2-7; d_call: -; clone_size: -; v_call: TRBV28; cdr3_nt: TGTGCCAGCAGGGACGGGGTTACCTACGAGCAGTACTTC; cdr3_aa: CASRDGVTYEQYF
j_call: TRBJ2-5; d_call: TRBD2; clone_size: -; v_call: TRBV6-2/TRBV6-3; cdr3_nt: TGTGCCAGCAGTTACCTAGTAGCGGGGGAAGAGACCCAGTACTTC; cdr3_aa: CASSYLVAGEETQYF
j_call: TRBJ2-5; d_call: TRBD1; clone_size: -; v_call: TRBV10-3; cdr3_nt: TGTGCCATCAGTGCCGCCAGGGGGATGGAGACCCAGTACTTC; cdr3_aa: CAISAARGMETQYF
j_call: TRBJ2-5; d_call: TRBD1; clone_size: -; v_call: TRBV4-3; cdr3_nt: TGCGCCAGCAGCCAACGACAGGGGGAGACCCAGTACTTC; cdr3_aa: CASSQRQGETQYF
j_call: TRBJ2-7; d_call: -; clone_size: -; v_call: TRBV24-1; cdr3_nt: TGTGCCACCAGTGGCCCCTTTTCGGAGGGGGCTATCTCTTACGAGCAGTACTTC; cdr3_aa: CATSGPFSEGAISYEQYF
j_call: TRBJ1-3; d_call: TRBD1; clone_size: -; v_call: TRBV19; cdr3_nt: TGTGCCAGTACCGGAACAGGGGGCCCCTCTGGAAACACCATATATTTT; cdr3_aa: CASTGTGGPSGNTIYF
j_call: TRBJ1-2; d_call: -; clone_size: -; v_call: TRBV4-3; cdr3_nt: TGCGCCAGCAGCCAAGATCTCTCGGCAGGGGCCGGCTATGGCTACACCTTC; cdr3_aa: CASSQDLSAGAGYGYTF
j_call: TRBJ1-2; d_call: -; clone_size: -; v_call: TRBV30; cdr3_nt: TGTGCCTGGAGGCAAGCAGGAAACTATGGCTACACCTTC; cdr3_aa: CAWRQAGNYGYTF
j_call: TRBJ2-7; d_call: -; clone_size: -; v_call: TRBV2; cdr3_nt: TGTGCCAGCAGGGGACACTACGAGCAGTACTTC; cdr3_aa: CASRGHYEQYF
j_call: TRBJ1-2; d_call: TRBD1; clone_size: -; v_call: TRBV28; cdr3_nt: TGTGCCAGCAGTACCACGGGACAGAACTATGGCTACACCTTC; cdr3_aa: CASSTTGQNYGYTF
j_call: TRBJ1-1; d_call: -; clone_size: -; v_call: TRBV6-6; cdr3_nt: TGTGCCAGCAGCAATACTGGGGGGGCGGCTGAAGCTTTCTTT; cdr3_aa: CASSNTGGAAEAFF
j_call: TRBJ1-2; d_call: -; clone_size: -; v_call: TRBV5-6; cdr3_nt: TGTGCCAGCAGCCTAGGACAGACCGTTAACTATGGCTACACCTTC; cdr3_aa: CASSLGQTVNYGYTF
j_call: TRBJ1-4; d_call: TRBD1; clone_size: medium-sized; v_call: TRBV14; cdr3_nt: TGTGCCAGCAGCCAAAGAAGTCTGGACAGGGTGAATGAAAAACTGTTTTTT; cdr3_aa: CASSQRSLDRVNEKLFF
j_call: TRBJ2-3; d_call: TRBD2; clone_size: -; v_call: TRBV27; cdr3_nt: TGTGCCAGCAGTTTCGGACTAGCGGGGACAGATACGCAGTATTTT; cdr3_aa: CASSFGLAGTDTQYF
j_call: TRBJ1-1; d_call: TRBD1; clone_size: -; v_call: TRBV5-1; cdr3_nt: TGCGCCAGCAGCATATTTGGACAGGGCGTTGAAGCTTTCTTT; cdr3_aa: CASSIFGQGVEAFF
j_call: TRBJ1-6; d_call: -; clone_size: -; v_call: TRBV28; cdr3_nt: TGTGCCAGCAGGCCCGCGGGAGATGGTTTTTCACCCCTCCACTTT; cdr3_aa: CASRPAGDGFSPLHF
j_call: TRBJ1-1; d_call: -; clone_size: once; v_call: TRBV5-1; cdr3_nt: TGCGCCAGCAGCTTGGCGGGTATGAACACTGAAGCTTTCTTT; cdr3_aa: CASSLAGMNTEAFF
j_call: TRBJ2-7; d_call: -; clone_size: -; v_call: TRBV28; cdr3_nt: TGTGCCAGCAGCCGTGGGGGGACCCTGGGTGAGCAGTACTTC; cdr3_aa: CASSRGGTLGEQYF
j_call: TRBJ1-5; d_call: -; clone_size: few; v_call: TRBV2; cdr3_nt: TGTGCCAGCAGTGAAGCGCTTCTGACAAACAATCAGCCCCAGCATTTT; cdr3_aa: CASSEALLTNNQPQHF
j_call: TRBJ2-4; d_call: TRBD2; clone_size: -; v_call: TRBV5-4; cdr3_nt: TGTGCCAGCAGCTTTCGCGGGGGTGCAAACATTCAGTACTTC; cdr3_aa: CASSFRGGANIQYF
j_call: TRBJ2-7; d_call: -; clone_size: -; v_call: TRBV10-3; cdr3_nt: TGTGCCATCAGTCAAGATGGGACTGGCTACGAGCAGTACTTC; cdr3_aa: CAISQDGTGYEQYF
j_call: TRBJ1-2; d_call: -; clone_size: -; v_call: TRBV28; cdr3_nt: TGTGCCAGCAGCCTCGGGGGGGTCCGCTATGGCTACACCTTC; cdr3_aa: CASSLGGVRYGYTF
j_call: TRBJ2-3; d_call: TRBD1; clone_size: once; v_call: TRBV24-1; cdr3_nt: TGTGCCACCAGTGATACCGGGACAGGGGGAGGTACGCAGTATTTT; cdr3_aa: CATSDTGTGGGTQYF
j_call: TRBJ2-1; d_call: TRBD2; clone_size: -; v_call: TRBV9; cdr3_nt: TGTGCCAGCAGCGGGCCGAAGGGACCACTAGCGAGCCCCTCCTACAATGAGCAGTTCTTC; cdr3_aa: CASSGPKGPLASPSYNEQFF
j_call: TRBJ2-5; d_call: -; clone_size: -; v_call: TRBV6-5; cdr3_nt: TGTGCCAGCAGTCCCGGACCAGGGGTGCAAGAGACCCAGTACTTC; cdr3_aa: CASSPGPGVQETQYF
j_call: TRBJ2-7; d_call: TRBD1; clone_size: -; v_call: TRBV15; cdr3_nt: TGTGCCACCAGCAGAGGGGGGACAGGGACCGGGTACGAGCAGTACTTC; cdr3_aa: CATSRGGTGTGYEQYF
j_call: TRBJ2-1; d_call: -; clone_size: -; v_call: TRBV24-1; cdr3_nt: TGTGCCACCAGTGGGGCAGGGGAAAACCTTTACAATGAGCAGTTCTTC; cdr3_aa: CATSGAGENLYNEQFF
j_call: TRBJ2-7; d_call: -; clone_size: once; v_call: TRBV25-1; cdr3_nt: TGTGCCAGCAGTTTTGTCCTCGGCGAGCAGTACTTC; cdr3_aa: CASSFVLGEQYF
j_call: TRBJ2-3; d_call: -; clone_size: -; v_call: TRBV5-1; cdr3_nt: TGCGCCAGCAGCTTGGGGGCTAGCGACTCCACAGATACGCAGTATTTT; cdr3_aa: CASSLGASDSTDTQYF
j_call: TRBJ1-6; d_call: -; clone_size: -; v_call: TRBV6-5; cdr3_nt: TGTGCCAGCAGTTACTCGAATCGGCGGAATAATTCACCCCTCCACTTT; cdr3_aa: CASSYSNRRNNSPLHF
j_call: TRBJ2-5; d_call: TRBD2; clone_size: -; v_call: TRBV19; cdr3_nt: TGTGCCAGTAGTATAGCGGGAGGGTGGGAGACCCAGTACTTC; cdr3_aa: CASSIAGGWETQYF
j_call: TRBJ2-5; d_call: -; clone_size: -; v_call: TRBV7-2; cdr3_nt: TGTGCCAGCAGCTTTCCCTTCCGCCAAGAGACCCAGTACTTC; cdr3_aa: CASSFPFRQETQYF
j_call: TRBJ1-2; d_call: -; clone_size: -; v_call: TRBV19; cdr3_nt: TGTGCCAGTAGTATCGACAGGAACTATGGCTACACCTTC; cdr3_aa: CASSIDRNYGYTF
j_call: TRBJ2-7; d_call: -; clone_size: -; v_call: TRBV6-2/TRBV6-3; cdr3_nt: TGTGCCAGCAGTTACTCGATTGGACAGCTCTCCTACGAGCAGTACTTC; cdr3_aa: CASSYSIGQLSYEQYF
j_call: TRBJ1-1; d_call: -; clone_size: -; v_call: TRBV29-1; cdr3_nt: TGCAGCGTTGAGTTACAGGGTAACACTGAAGCTTTCTTT; cdr3_aa: CSVELQGNTEAFF
j_call: TRBJ2-3; d_call: TRBD2; clone_size: -; v_call: TRBV5-4; cdr3_nt: TGTGCCAGCAGCTTGACTAGCGGGAGCGGCACAGATACGCAGTATTTT; cdr3_aa: CASSLTSGSGTDTQYF
j_call: TRBJ2-1; d_call: TRBD2; clone_size: -; v_call: TRBV30; cdr3_nt: TGTGCCTGGACTTCGGGGGGTCTATTGAATGAGCAGTTCTTC; cdr3_aa: CAWTSGGLLNEQFF
j_call: TRBJ1-2; d_call: -; clone_size: -; v_call: TRBV7-2; cdr3_nt: TGTGCCAGCAGCTGGGACACTTCTAACTATGGCTACACCTTC; cdr3_aa: CASSWDTSNYGYTF
j_call: TRBJ2-7; d_call: TRBD1; clone_size: -; v_call: TRBV5-4; cdr3_nt: TGTGCCAGCAGCAGGGGACAGGCGTACGAGCAGTACTTC; cdr3_aa: CASSRGQAYEQYF
j_call: TRBJ1-2; d_call: -; clone_size: -; v_call: TRBV6-5; cdr3_nt: TGTGCCAGCACCCCGGGGGGAAGGGACTATGGCTACACCTTC; cdr3_aa: CASTPGGRDYGYTF
j_call: TRBJ2-7; d_call: -; clone_size: -; v_call: TRBV27; cdr3_nt: TGTGCCAGCAGTTTAGGGCGGGGGCCTTACGAGCAGTACTTC; cdr3_aa: CASSLGRGPYEQYF
j_call: TRBJ1-3; d_call: -; clone_size: -; v_call: TRBV3-1/TRBV3-2; cdr3_nt: TGTGCCAGCAGCCAAGACAGGGCCGCTGGAAACACCATATATTTT; cdr3_aa: CASSQDRAAGNTIYF
j_call: TRBJ2-1; d_call: -; clone_size: -; v_call: TRBV28; cdr3_nt: TGTGCCAGCACCCTTCGGCGGGGGCCGGGCAATGAGCAGTTCTTC; cdr3_aa: CASTLRRGPGNEQFF